These 25 T cell receptor beta chains came from one sample sequenced in a study of blood T cell repertoires in COVID-19. The table came from immunoSEQ multiplex PCR; TCRdb's copy has only in-frame clones and leaves some out. The table has 180,000 or so clones, approximately 80% seen once. Sequenced input: PBMCs or T cells enriched from blood (not recorded which). The source is a woman aged 60-70 years who had recovered from COVID-19.

The chain links TRBV5-1 to TRBJ1-4; 7 bases match TRBD1. V was pared by 0 bases and J by 5 bases, with 1 base of the junction left unmatched. This CDR3 has 14 amino acids. Germline CDR1 and CDR2: SGHRS and YFSETQ. The CDR3 reads CASSLGQGNEKLFF. CDR3 sequence (DNA): TGCGCCAGCAGCTTGGGACAGGGAAATGAAAAACTGTTTTTT.

The V call is TRBV3-1 (or the pseudogene TRBV3-2), the J call TRBJ2-7; 8 nucleotides line up with TRBD1. Germline-derived CDR1 and CDR2 are LGHDT and YNNKEL (reference sequence). V was pared by 4 bases and J by 1 base, with 6 bases of the junction left unmatched. The CDR3 consists of 15 residues. CDR3 loop: CASSPGTGGSYEQYF. In DNA, the CDR3 is TGTGCCAGCAGCCCCGGGACAGGAGGGTCCTACGAGCAGTACTTC.

This rearrangement joins TRBV4-1 to TRBJ2-1; the match to TRBD2 covers 10 bases. J was trimmed by 7 bases and V by 1 base; bases with no gene match: 22. This CDR3 has 21 residues. Germline assignment: CDR1 MGHRA and CDR2 YSYEKL. CDR3 sequence: CASSQAKVSGRTSPSHNEQFF. CDR3 DNA sequence: TGCGCCAGCAGCCAAGCTAAAGTTAGCGGGAGGACATCTCCCTCCCATAATGAGCAGTTCTTC.

The V call is TRBV18, the J call TRBJ1-2; possible D gene TRBD1, 5 bases. V was clipped by 6 bases and J by 14 bases, with 22 bases between them. Germline lookup yields CDR1 KGHSH and CDR2 LQKENI. The CDR3 has 13 residues. The CDR3, as DNA: TGTGCCAGCTCGCCGACAGCCAGCCGGGCGCCGACCTTC. This translates into CASSPTASRAPTF. Supplemented by reference TRBV18 and TRBJ1-2, the full variable domain reads NAGVMQNPRHLVRRRGQEARLRCSPMKGHSHVYWYRQLPEEGLKFMVYLQKENIIDESGMPKERFSAEFPKEGPSILRIQQVVRGDSAAYFCASSPTASRAPTFGSGTRLTVV.

V gene TRBV4-1 combines with J gene TRBJ1-1; D uncertain. The V gene's germline CDR1 is MGHRA and CDR2 YSYEKL. V lost 3 bases and J 4 bases, leaving 18 bases between the germline ends. This CDR3 is 16 amino acids long. For the CDR3, the DNA is TGCGCCAGCAGCCACCCTATGGGGAGGCCGGGCACTGAAGCTTTCTTT. Translating it yields CASSHPMGRPGTEAFF.

This chain connects TRBV18 to TRBJ1-1; D is perhaps TRBD1 (5 bases). Germline values: CDR1 KGHSH, CDR2 LQKENI. V dropped 6 bases and J dropped 2 bases, with 10 bases sitting between them. The CDR3 is 13 residues long. CDR3 bases: TGTGCCAGCTCGCAGACAGCTAACACTGAAGCTTTCTTT. Translated, it gives CASSQTANTEAFF.

Note on this clone: Germline is not matched at one junction end, which may reflect a read error. The V gene is TRBV2, the J gene TRBJ2-7, with TRBD1 matching 8 bases. Germline-derived CDR1 and CDR2 are SNHLY and FYNNEI. This CDR3 comprises 14 residues. Here the CDR3 reads CASSERDRSYKQYF. CDR3 nucleotide sequence: TGTGCCAGCAGTGAGCGGGACAGGTCCTACAAGCAGTACTTC.

The CDR3 nucleotides are TGTGCCAGCAGCTCGGGACGGTGGCCGGGACTCCGCACAGATACGCAGTATTTT. This sequence encodes CASSSGRWPGLRTDTQYF. V and J are TRBV7-9 and TRBJ2-3; tentative D call: TRBD2 (6 bases). The ends were cut back, 4 bases at V and 1 base at J, with 21 bases in the middle. The CDR3 loop spans 18 amino acids. Germline assignment: CDR1 SEHNR and CDR2 FQNEAQ (reference sequence).

V gene TRBV14 combines with J gene TRBJ2-1; 9 nucleotides align to TRBD2. V trimming: 4 bases; J trimming: 6 bases; junction bases outside the gene matches: 10. This CDR3 region has 16 residues. Germline CDR1 SGHDN, CDR2 FVKESK. Here the CDR3 reads CASSLLGLAGVNEQFF. The CDR3 DNA reads TGTGCCAGCAGCCTATTGGGACTAGCTGGAGTCAATGAGCAGTTCTTC.

This clone appeared a few times. The chain recombines TRBV3-1 (or the pseudogene TRBV3-2) with TRBJ1-2; possibly TRBD1 for D (6 bases). Germline V gene sequence: CDR1 LGHDT, CDR2 YNNKEL (reference sequence). This CDR3 contains 15 residues. V was clipped by 5 bases and J by 5 bases, with 18 bases between them. CDR3 amino acids: CASSSSSDSLYGYTF. The CDR3 DNA sequence: TGTGCCAGCAGCTCCTCCTCGGACAGCTTATATGGCTACACCTTC.

The chain joins TRBV11-3 to TRBJ2-7, with D maybe TRBD2 (5 bases). CDR1 is SGHNT and CDR2 is YENEEA in the germline V gene. V lost 2 bases, J lost 4 bases, and 9 bases lay in between. CDR3 length: 13 residues. DNA of the CDR3: TGTGCCAGCAGCTTAAGCGGCGAGTACGAGCAGTACTTC. This sequence encodes CASSLSGEYEQYF.

The chain is built from TRBV7-9 and TRBJ2-2; a weak D match, TRBD1 (5 bases). The V end was cut by 6 bases, the J end by 4 bases, with 12 bases between. Germline CDR1 reads SEHNR; CDR2 reads FQNEAQ (reference sequence). The CDR3 loop spans 14 amino acids. The CDR3 is CASRRQISTGELFF. CDR3 bases: TGTGCCAGCAGAAGACAGATTTCCACCGGGGAGCTGTTTTTT.

This rearrangement joins TRBV4-1 to TRBJ2-1; weak D call: TRBD1 (6 bases). Germline loops: CDR1 MGHRA, CDR2 YSYEKL. CDR3 length: 18 residues. The V and J ends lost 0 bases and 0 bases respectively, with 15 bases between them. CDR3 residues: CASSQDMGAKNSYNEQFF. CDR3 coding DNA: TGCGCCAGCAGCCAAGATATGGGGGCCAAAAACTCCTACAATGAGCAGTTCTTC.

V is TRBV6-5 and J is TRBJ2-5; D is unresolved. CDR1 and CDR2 from the germline V gene are MNHEY and SVGAGI. CDR3 size: 14 residues. With 5 bases removed from V and 2 bases from J, the gap between germline ends came to 12 bases. The DNA of the CDR3 is TGTGCCAGCAGTCCGCAGACACGGCAAGAGACCCAGTACTTC. This encodes CASSPQTRQETQYF.

The CDR3 bases are TGTGCCAGCAGCCTAAGTTCCCGGGATTCACCCCTCCACTTT. It encodes CASSLSSRDSPLHF. V gene TRBV27 combines with J gene TRBJ1-6; D is ambiguous. V was pared by 6 bases and J by 8 bases, with 14 bases between. Germline values: CDR1 MNHEY, CDR2 SMNVEV (reference sequence). The CDR3 is made up of 14 amino acids.

This clone showed up just a few times. The V call is TRBV4-1, the J call TRBJ2-5, with TRBD2 identical over 12 bases. This CDR3 contains 17 residues. Losses at the gene ends were 1 base for V and 5 bases for J; bases not matched to a gene: 8. Germline CDR1 reads MGHRA; CDR2 reads YSYEKL. The DNA for the CDR3 is TGCGCCAGCAGCCAAGGGGGACTAGCGGGCTACGGGGAGACCCAGTACTTC. It encodes CASSQGGLAGYGETQYF.

The chain links TRBV28 to TRBJ1-2; D is perhaps TRBD1 (5 bases). The length of the CDR3 is 13 residues. V was clipped by 3 bases and J by 4 bases, with 9 bases between them. Germline assignment: CDR1 MDHEN and CDR2 SYDVKM. The CDR3 DNA sequence: TGTGCCAGCAGTTTTCCCAGGGTCTATGGCTACACCTTC. Its protein product is CASSFPRVYGYTF.

The chain uses TRBV28 and TRBJ1-2; TRBD1 agrees at 12 bases. V trimming: 7 bases; J trimming: 2 bases; junction bases outside the gene matches: 2. Germline CDR1 is MDHEN and CDR2 is SYDVKM. This CDR3 is built from 14 residues. CDR3 nucleotide sequence: TGTGCCAGCAAGGGGACAGGGGGCAACTATGGCTACACCTTC. This codes for CASKGTGGNYGYTF.

There are a few counts of this clone. V and J are TRBV19 and TRBJ1-4, with D perhaps matching TRBD1 (6 bases). This CDR3 contains 16 residues. Germline lookup yields CDR1 LNHDA and CDR2 SQIVND (reference sequence). V shed 6 bases and J shed 0 bases, with 14 bases lying between them. CDR3 DNA sequence: TGTGCCAGTAGAGGGGGGGCGCCCTCAACTAATGAAAAACTGTTTTTT. It encodes CASRGGAPSTNEKLFF.

The V call is TRBV12-5, the J call TRBJ2-7; maybe TRBD1 (6 bases). The CDR3 runs 15 residues. The germline CDR1 and CDR2 sequences are LGHNT and FRNRAP. V lost 1 base, J lost 0 bases, and 10 bases lay in between. CDR3 residues: CASGLAQDSSYEQYF. The CDR3 nucleotides read TGTGCTAGTGGTTTGGCCCAGGACAGCTCCTACGAGCAGTACTTC.

V and J are TRBV3-1 (or the pseudogene TRBV3-2) and TRBJ2-2; weak D call: TRBD1 (6 bases). The CDR3 is 15 residues long. Germline loops: CDR1 LGHDT, CDR2 YNNKEL (reference sequence). With 1 base removed from V and 3 bases from J, the gap between germline ends came to 9 bases. CDR3 region: CASSQGQGYTGELFF. The CDR3 bases are TGTGCCAGCAGCCAAGGGCAGGGGTACACCGGGGAGCTGTTTTTT.

The chain carries TRBV11-2 and TRBJ2-7, with no clear D. V was pared by 3 bases and J by 6 bases, with 6 bases between. Germline loops: CDR1 SGHAT, CDR2 FQNNGV. The CDR3 contains 11 residues. The CDR3 reads CASSFRFEQYF. CDR3 bases: TGTGCCAGCAGCTTCCGGTTCGAGCAGTACTTC.

This clone has a handful of counts. This chain connects TRBV20-1 to TRBJ1-2; TRBD1 aligns across 7 bases. The ends lost 3 bases at V and 8 bases at J; junction bases unmatched: 15. CDR3 size: 15 residues. Germline assignment: CDR1 DFQATT and CDR2 SNEGSKA (reference sequence). DNA for the CDR3: TGCAGTGCTAGTATATCAGGAGGGGGCGCCGGGGGCTACACCTTC. It encodes CSASISGGGAGGYTF.

This clone has only a few counts. The chain uses TRBV14 and TRBJ1-2; D is unresolved. The CDR3 is 14 residues long. Germline CDR1 SGHDN, CDR2 FVKESK. Trimming took off 1 base at V and 8 bases at J, with 14 bases between the two ends. The CDR3 protein is CASSQGYGVGGYTF. CDR3 nucleotide sequence: TGTGCCAGCAGCCAAGGTTATGGTGTCGGGGGCTACACCTTC.

The chain is built from TRBV5-1 and TRBJ2-5; TRBD2 matches at 7 bases. The ends lost 3 bases at V and 5 bases at J; junction bases unmatched: 7. This CDR3 has 14 residues. Germline lookup yields CDR1 SGHRS and CDR2 YFSETQ. This CDR3 is CASSWGTTGETQYF. The CDR3, as DNA: TGCGCCAGCAGCTGGGGGACTACCGGGGAGACCCAGTACTTC.